This entry concerns a single T cell receptor beta chain. TCRdb reprocessed the 5' RACE reads and stores each CDR3 protein as one record, lacking DNA. The table gives about 380,000 distinct CDR3 sequences; the top ten clones make up 2.5% to 3% of it. CDR1 SGHTA and CDR2 FQGNSA come from the germline V gene. This CDR3 spans 14 amino acids. This entry is derived from a study of monozygotic twins with inflammatory bowel disease. The chain links TRBV7-2 to TRBJ1-3; TCRdb names TRBD1, which stays unverified in the absence of DNA. Material for sequencing was blood. The TCR was taken from a human donor with ulcerative colitis or Crohn's disease, or a healthy co-twin of an affected twin (not recorded which). The CDR3 spells CASRPRVSGNTIYF. Full variable domain (rest looked up from reference TRBV7-2 and TRBJ1-3): GAGVSQSPSNKVTEKGKDVELRCDPISGHTALYWYRQSLGQGLEFLIYFQGNSAPDKSGLPSDRFSAERTGGSVSTLTIQRTQQEDSAVYLCASRPRVSGNTIYFGEGSWLTVV.